This T cell receptor beta chain was found in a study of OX40 agonist ivuxolimab in advanced cancers. Findings and caveats of the study: Circulating CD4+ and CD8+ T cells showed clonal expansion by week 6 at 0.1 to 3.0 mg/kg.

TCRdb's table, derived via immunoSEQ multiplex PCR, lists solely in-frame clones and lacks some. This sample has about 59,000 clones, with 83% found just once. Turning to this clone: Its matching antigen is unknown.

The material sequenced was CD4+ or CD8+ T cells sorted from blood, taken in a trial of the OX40 agonist ivuxolimab. This receptor was identified in an adult with an advanced solid tumor such as melanoma, head and neck, liver or kidney cancer.

For the CDR3, the DNA is TGTGCCAGCTCACCTCGGGACAGGGGTGATAGGACTGAAGCTTTCTTT. Translation gives CASSPRDRGDRTEAFF. The chain is built from TRBV18 and TRBJ1-1; 10 bases map to TRBD1. This CDR3 region has 16 residues. With V trimmed by 3 bases and J by 5 bases, 9 bases remained unmatched. Germline V CDR1 and CDR2: KGHSH, LQKENI.